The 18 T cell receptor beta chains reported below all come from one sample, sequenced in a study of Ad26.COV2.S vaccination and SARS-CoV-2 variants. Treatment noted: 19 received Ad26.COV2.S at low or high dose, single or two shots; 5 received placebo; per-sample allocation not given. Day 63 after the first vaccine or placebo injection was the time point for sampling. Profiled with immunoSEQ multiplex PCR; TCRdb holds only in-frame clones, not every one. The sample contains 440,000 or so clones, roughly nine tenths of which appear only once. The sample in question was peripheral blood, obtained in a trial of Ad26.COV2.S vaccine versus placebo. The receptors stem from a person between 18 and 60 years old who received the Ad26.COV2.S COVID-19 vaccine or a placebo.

Written as DNA, the CDR3 is TGTGCCAGCAGTTACGTAGAGACCCAGTACTTC. Translation gives CASSYVETQYF. The rearrangement links TRBV6-5 to TRBJ2-5; D unclear. From germline, CDR1 is MNHEY and CDR2 SVGAGI. The V and J ends lost 2 bases and 4 bases respectively, with 2 bases between them. This CDR3 contains 11 residues.

CDR3 DNA sequence: TGTGCCACGGATTATTCAGTGGTAAAAAACATTCAGTACTTC. Its protein product is CATDYSVVKNIQYF. The rearrangement links TRBV6-4 to TRBJ2-4, with D unresolved. The V gene's germline CDR1 is MRHNA and CDR2 SNTAGT. The CDR3 is 14 residues long. Trimming took off 10 bases at V and 4 bases at J, with 17 bases between the two ends.

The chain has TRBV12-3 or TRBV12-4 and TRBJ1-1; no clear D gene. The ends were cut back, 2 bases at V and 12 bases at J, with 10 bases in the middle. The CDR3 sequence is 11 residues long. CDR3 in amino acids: CASSLKRGTFF. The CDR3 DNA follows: TGTGCCAGCAGTTTAAAACGAGGTACTTTCTTT.

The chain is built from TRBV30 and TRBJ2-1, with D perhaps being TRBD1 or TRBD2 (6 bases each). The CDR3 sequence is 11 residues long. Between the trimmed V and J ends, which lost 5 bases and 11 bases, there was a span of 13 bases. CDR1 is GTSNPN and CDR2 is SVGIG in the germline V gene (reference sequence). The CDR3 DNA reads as TGTGCCTGGGGAGGGGGATCGAAGCAGTTCTTC. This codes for CAWGGGSKQFF. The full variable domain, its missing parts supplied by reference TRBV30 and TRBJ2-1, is SQTIHQWPATLVQPVGSPLSLECTVEGTSNPNLYWYRQAAGRGLQLLFYSVGIGQISSEVPQNLSASRPQDRQFILSSKKLLLSDSGFYLCAWGGGSKQFFGPGTRLTVL.

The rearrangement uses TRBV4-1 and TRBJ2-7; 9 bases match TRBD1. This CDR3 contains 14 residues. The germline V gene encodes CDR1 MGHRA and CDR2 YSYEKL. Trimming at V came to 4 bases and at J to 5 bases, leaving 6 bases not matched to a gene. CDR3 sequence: CASSPWTGVDEQYF. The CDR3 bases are TGCGCCAGCAGCCCGTGGACAGGGGTAGACGAGCAGTACTTC.

DNA for the CDR3: TGTGCCAGCAGTTTCGACAGGCTTCACACTGAAGCTTTCTTT. Translating gives CASSFDRLHTEAFF. The chain couples TRBV28 to TRBJ1-1, with D possibly matching TRBD1 (6 bases). This CDR3 is 14 amino acids long. CDR1 is MDHEN and CDR2 is SYDVKM in the germline V gene. V lost 3 bases to trimming and J lost 3 bases, with 11 bases between them.

The CDR3 sequence: CASSSGTGDEKLFF. The CDR3 nucleotides are TGTGCCAGTAGTTCCGGGACAGGGGATGAAAAACTGTTTTTT. The chain employs TRBV19 and TRBJ1-4, with 10 nucleotides matching TRBD1. V dropped 5 bases and J dropped 6; count of bases not matched to a gene: 3. The CDR3 has 14 residues. Germline assignment: CDR1 LNHDA and CDR2 SQIVND (reference sequence).

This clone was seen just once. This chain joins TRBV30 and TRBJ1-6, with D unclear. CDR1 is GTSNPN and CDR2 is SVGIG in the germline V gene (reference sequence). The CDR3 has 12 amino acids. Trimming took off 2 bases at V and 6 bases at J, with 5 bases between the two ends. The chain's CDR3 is CAWSWLNSPLHF. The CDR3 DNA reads TGTGCCTGGAGTTGGCTTAATTCACCCCTCCACTTT.

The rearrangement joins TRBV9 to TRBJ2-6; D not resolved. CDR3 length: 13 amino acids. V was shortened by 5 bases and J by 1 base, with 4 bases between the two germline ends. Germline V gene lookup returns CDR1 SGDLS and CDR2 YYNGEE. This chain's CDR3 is CASSRSGANVLTF. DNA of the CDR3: TGTGCCAGCAGTCGGTCTGGGGCCAACGTCCTGACTTTC.

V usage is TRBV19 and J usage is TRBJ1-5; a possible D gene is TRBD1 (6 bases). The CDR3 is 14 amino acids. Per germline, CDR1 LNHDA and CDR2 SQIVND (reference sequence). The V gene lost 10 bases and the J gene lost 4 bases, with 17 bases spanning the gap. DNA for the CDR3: TGTGCCACCTATCAGACAGGACGAAATCAGCCCCAGCATTTT. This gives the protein CATYQTGRNQPQHF. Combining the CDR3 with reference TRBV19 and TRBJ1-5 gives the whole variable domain DGGITQSPKYLFRKEGQNVTLSCEQNLNHDAMYWYRQDPGQGLRLIYYSQIVNDFQKGDIAEGYSVSREKKESFPLTVTSAQKNPTAFYLCATYQTGRNQPQHFGDGTRLSIL.

The CDR3, as DNA: TGTGCCAGCAAGCCCCTCCCCCAGAATCATAACTATGGCTACACCTTC. This gives the protein CASKPLPQNHNYGYTF. The chain uses TRBV7-6 and TRBJ1-2; no clear D gene. Per germline, CDR1 SGHVS and CDR2 FNYEAQ. V shed 7 bases and J shed 1 base, with 19 bases lying between them. This CDR3 spans 16 amino acids.

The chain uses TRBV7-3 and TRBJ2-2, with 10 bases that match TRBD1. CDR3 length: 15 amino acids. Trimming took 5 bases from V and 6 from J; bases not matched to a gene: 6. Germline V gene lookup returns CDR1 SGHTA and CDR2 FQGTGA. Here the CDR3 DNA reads TGTGCCAGCAGCCCCGACAGGGGGCGATCCGGGGAGCTGTTTTTT. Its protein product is CASSPDRGRSGELFF.

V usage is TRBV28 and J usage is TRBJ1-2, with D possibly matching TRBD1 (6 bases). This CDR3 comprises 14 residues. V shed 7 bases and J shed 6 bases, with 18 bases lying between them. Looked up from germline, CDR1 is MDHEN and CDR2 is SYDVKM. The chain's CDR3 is CASTWGAGRNGYTF. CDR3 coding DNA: TGTGCCAGCACCTGGGGGGCAGGGCGGAATGGCTACACCTTC.

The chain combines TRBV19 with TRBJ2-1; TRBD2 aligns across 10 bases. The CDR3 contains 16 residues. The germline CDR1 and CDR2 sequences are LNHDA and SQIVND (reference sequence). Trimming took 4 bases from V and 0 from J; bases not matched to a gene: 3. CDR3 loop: CASSTRTSGSYNEQFF. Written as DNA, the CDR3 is TGTGCCAGTAGTACCCGGACTAGCGGCTCCTACAATGAGCAGTTCTTC.

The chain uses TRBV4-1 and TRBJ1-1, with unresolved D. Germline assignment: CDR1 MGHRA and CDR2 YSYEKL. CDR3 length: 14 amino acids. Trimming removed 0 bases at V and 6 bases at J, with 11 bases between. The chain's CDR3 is CASSQEEGGPEAFF. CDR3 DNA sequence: TGCGCCAGCAGCCAAGAGGAGGGCGGGCCTGAAGCTTTCTTT.

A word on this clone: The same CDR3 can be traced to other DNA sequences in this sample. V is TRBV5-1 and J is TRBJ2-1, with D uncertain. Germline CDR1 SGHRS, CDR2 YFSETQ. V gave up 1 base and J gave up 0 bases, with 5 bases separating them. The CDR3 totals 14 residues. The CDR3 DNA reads TGCGCCAGCAGCTTGCCCGACTCCTACAATGAGCAGTTCTTC. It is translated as CASSLPDSYNEQFF.

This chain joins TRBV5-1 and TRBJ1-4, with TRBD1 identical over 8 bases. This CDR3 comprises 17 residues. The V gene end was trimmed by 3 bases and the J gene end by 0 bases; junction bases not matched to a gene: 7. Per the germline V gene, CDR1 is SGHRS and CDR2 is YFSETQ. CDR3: CASSWQGQASTNEKLFF. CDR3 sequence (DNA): TGCGCCAGCAGCTGGCAGGGACAGGCATCAACTAATGAAAAACTGTTTTTT.

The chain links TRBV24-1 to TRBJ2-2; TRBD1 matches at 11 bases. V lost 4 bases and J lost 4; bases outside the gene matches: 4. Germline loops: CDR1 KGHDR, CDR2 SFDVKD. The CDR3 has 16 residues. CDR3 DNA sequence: TGTGCCACCAGTGACCCGGGACAGGGGGGCACCGGGGAGCTGTTTTTT. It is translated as CATSDPGQGGTGELFF.